One sample yielded the 31 T cell receptor beta chains listed below, sequenced in a study of T-cell reconstitution after alpha-beta-depleted transplantation in children. A library of TCRbeta sequences, prepared with unique molecular identifiers, was generated. From the PCR reads, TCRdb called clonotypes with MiXCR, one entry per CDR3 protein. Of about 500,000 distinct CDR3 sequences detected, approximately 30% appear once; the ten largest clones hold around 2.4%. The sequenced sample was PBMCs from the stem cell graft donor, obtained from the stem cell graft. The receptor set was obtained from a human donor who donated a stem cell graft to a child with aplastic anemia.

This clonotype has at least ten counts. This sequence joins TRBV27 and TRBJ1-1; 8 bases are a match to TRBD1. Germline CDR1 reads MNHEY; CDR2 reads SMNVEV (reference sequence). The CDR3 runs 15 residues. The ends lost 8 bases at V and 1 base at J; junction bases unmatched: 9. CDR3 DNA: TGTGCCAGCCCCTGGCCCGGGACAGGGAACACTGAAGCTTTCTTT. Translated, it gives CASPWPGTGNTEAFF.

This clonotype was detected a few times. This chain connects TRBV29-1 to TRBJ2-7; 7 nucleotides match TRBD2. J was trimmed by 0 bases and V by 7 bases; bases with no gene match: 9. This CDR3 comprises 14 residues. Per germline, CDR1 SQVTM and CDR2 ANQGSEA. CDR3 in amino acids: CSAAAAGSSYEQYF. The CDR3 DNA follows: TGCAGCGCTGCAGCAGCGGGGAGCTCCTACGAGCAGTACTTC.

This clonotype was counted only a few times. This chain links TRBV12-3 or TRBV12-4 with TRBJ2-7; 11 nucleotides agree with TRBD2. After removal of 5 bases from V and 0 bases from J, the junction contained 6 bases not matched to a gene. The CDR3 runs to 16 residues. CDR3 loop: CASSPLTSGTSYEQYF. The CDR3 coding sequence is TGTGCCAGCAGTCCTCTGACTAGCGGGACCTCCTACGAGCAGTACTTC.

J is TRBJ2-5 and V is TRBV6-1, with D possibly being TRBD1 or TRBD2 (7 bases each). The CDR3 extends over 15 amino acids. CDR1 and CDR2 (germline): MNHNS, SASEGT. V was trimmed by 3 bases and J by 5 bases, leaving 16 bases between them. The CDR3 sequence is CASSEAGGAWETQYF. The CDR3 coding sequence is TGTGCCAGCAGTGAGGCAGGGGGGGCGTGGGAGACCCAGTACTTC.

This clonotype occurred a few times. This rearrangement joins TRBV15 to TRBJ1-2; weak D call: TRBD1 (5 bases). V was pared by 2 bases and J by 4 bases, with 17 bases between. This CDR3 region has 16 residues. Germline loops: CDR1 LNHNV, CDR2 YYDKDF (reference sequence). CDR3 sequence: CATSRPLRQGLYGYTF. The CDR3 DNA sequence: TGTGCCACCAGCAGACCCCTTCGGCAGGGCCTCTATGGCTACACCTTC.

The J gene is TRBJ2-3, the V gene TRBV11-2; 12 positions match TRBD2. This CDR3 has 18 residues. V lost 5 bases to trimming and J lost 6 bases; unmatched junction nucleotides: 15. Germline-derived CDR1 and CDR2 are SGHAT and FQNNGV. The CDR3 nucleotides read TGTGCCAGCAGCCAGAATCGGGGGCTAGCGGGAGGGCCGGATACGCAGTATTTT. Protein: CASSQNRGLAGGPDTQYF.

This clonotype was seen a handful of times. CDR3 in amino acids: CASQFGAGEGNEQFF. The CDR3 bases are TGCGCCAGCCAGTTTGGCGCGGGAGAAGGCAATGAGCAGTTCTTC. The chain recombines TRBV5-1 with TRBJ2-1; 7 bases are shared with TRBD2. The V gene end was trimmed by 7 bases and the J gene end by 6 bases; junction bases not matched to a gene: 13. The germline CDR1 and CDR2 sequences are SGHRS and YFSETQ. The CDR3 spans 15 residues.

This clonotype was observed a handful of times. Germline is not matched at one junction end, which may reflect a read error. The gene calls are TRBV3-1 and TRBJ1-1, with no clear D. The CDR3 length is 11 residues. Per the germline V gene, CDR1 is LGHDT and CDR2 is YNNKEL (reference sequence). The DNA of the CDR3 is TGTGCCAGCAGCCGAATAGGGTCGTGGATATTT. Its protein is CASSRIGSWIF. The full variable domain, its missing parts supplied by reference TRBV3-1 and TRBJ1-1, is DTAVSQTPKYLVTQMGNDKSIKCEQNLGHDTMYWYKQDSKKFLKIMFSYNNKELIINETVPNRFSPKSPDKAHLNLHINSLELGDSAVYFCASSRIGSWIFGQGTRLTVV.

The table lists this clonotype with a few counts. The CDR3 region has the DNA TGCGCCAGCAGCCAAATTGGAAACTATGGCTACACCTTC. Protein: CASSQIGNYGYTF. V gene TRBV4-3 combines with J gene TRBJ1-2, with unresolved D. This CDR3 contains 13 residues. CDR1 and CDR2 from the germline V gene are LGHNA and YSLEER. Trimming removed 2 bases from V and 2 bases from J, with 6 bases in between.

This clonotype has more than one count but fewer than ten. This chain links TRBV6-1 with TRBJ1-5; D ambiguous. The V gene's germline CDR1 is MNHNS and CDR2 SASEGT. The germline V and J ends were trimmed by 6 bases and 4 bases, with 13 bases remaining between them. The CDR3 is 14 amino acids. The CDR3 coding sequence is TGTGCCAGCAGCCGCAAGTTCGGGAATCAGCCCCAGCATTTT. Amino acids: CASSRKFGNQPQHF.

This clonotype was seen only a few times. The chain is built from TRBV7-2 and TRBJ2-1, with TRBD2 matching over 9 bases. The V and J ends lost 8 bases and 5 bases, in that order; junction bases with no gene match: 10. In germline, CDR1 is SGHTA, CDR2 FQGNSA. CDR3 size: 15 residues. The CDR3 sequence: CASRRGGVPNNEQFF. CDR3 DNA: TGTGCCAGCCGTCGCGGGGGGGTACCAAACAATGAGCAGTTCTTC.

J is TRBJ2-2 and V is TRBV30; the D is unclear. This CDR3 is built from 12 residues. In germline, CDR1 is GTSNPN, CDR2 SVGIG (reference sequence). Trimming stripped 8 bases from V and 6 bases from J, with 13 bases between. The DNA of the CDR3 is TGTGCCCGGCGTACCGGGCCCGGGGAGCTGTTTTTT. It translates to CARRTGPGELFF.

The genes are TRBV24-1 and TRBJ2-3, with D possibly matching TRBD1 (8 bases). The V end lost 1 base, the J end lost 4 bases, and 20 bases lay between the germline ends. Germline CDR1 is KGHDR and CDR2 is SFDVKD. The CDR3 is made up of 18 amino acids. The CDR3 DNA is TGTGCCACCAGTGATTTCCGACAGGGGAGGGGAGTTCCAGATACGCAGTATTTT. It specifies CATSDFRQGRGVPDTQYF.

In its sample, this clonotype was seen a few times. The chain joins TRBV29-1 to TRBJ2-1, with TRBD2 matching 11 bases. The CDR3 is made up of 14 amino acids. The ends lost 6 bases at V and 5 bases at J; junction bases unmatched: 6. Germline V CDR1 and CDR2: SQVTM, ANQGSEA. The CDR3 nucleotides read TGCAGCGTAGTCAGACTAGCGGGAAACAATGAGCAGTTCTTC. Its translation: CSVVRLAGNNEQFF.

V and J are TRBV11-2 and TRBJ2-7; 12 nucleotides line up with TRBD2. V lost 5 bases and J lost 4; bases outside the gene matches: 15. The CDR3 consists of 18 residues. CDR1 SGHAT and CDR2 FQNNGV come from the germline V gene. The CDR3 DNA reads TGTGCCAGCAGCCTAGGACTAGCGGGACAAAGAAATTGGTACGAGCAGTACTTC. Protein: CASSLGLAGQRNWYEQYF. The entire variable domain, with the rest obtained from reference TRBV11-2 and TRBJ2-7, is as follows: EAGVAQSPRYKIIEKRQSVAFWCNPISGHATLYWYQQILGQGPKLLIQFQNNGVVDDSQLPKDRFSAERLKGVDSTLKIQPAKLEDSAVYLCASSLGLAGQRNWYEQYFGPGTRLTVT.

This clonotype was seen only a few times. This sequence joins TRBV15 and TRBJ2-3; D is unclear. This CDR3 is built from 16 residues. Per germline, CDR1 LNHNV and CDR2 YYDKDF (reference sequence). Trimming took off 1 base at V and 1 base at J, with 12 bases between the two ends. The CDR3 DNA reads as TGTGCCACCAGCAGAGCGCCGGGCAGTCGCACAGATACGCAGTATTTT. It encodes CATSRAPGSRTDTQYF.

Only a few counts were recorded for this clonotype. The rearrangement links TRBV29-1 to TRBJ2-7, with a possible D match to TRBD1 (7 bases). V lost 8 bases and J lost 4, with 15 bases in between. The CDR3 totals 12 residues. Germline loops: CDR1 SQVTM, CDR2 ANQGSEA. The CDR3 loop is CSCGTASYEQYF. CDR3 nucleotide sequence: TGCAGCTGCGGGACAGCATCTTACGAGCAGTACTTC.

The sample holds many counts of this clonotype. The J gene is TRBJ2-1, the V gene TRBV27; D is possibly TRBD1 or TRBD2 (5 bases each). The CDR3 is 14 amino acids. Trimming left V 5 bases short and J 8 bases short, with 16 bases between. Germline V gene lookup returns CDR1 MNHEY and CDR2 SMNVEV (reference sequence). CDR3 amino acids: CASSRRWGKDEQFF. CDR3 bases: TGTGCCAGCAGTAGACGGTGGGGGAAGGATGAGCAGTTCTTC.

The V and J genes are TRBV12-3 or TRBV12-4 and TRBJ1-3; D ambiguous. This CDR3 spans 14 amino acids. V was shortened by 1 base and J by 3 bases, with 7 bases between the two germline ends. DNA for the CDR3: TGTGCCAGCAGTTTAGGGTCCCATGGAAACACCATATATTTT. Translating it yields CASSLGSHGNTIYF.

The rearrangement joins TRBV7-3 to TRBJ2-1, with no clear D. The CDR3 totals 12 residues. The germline gives CDR1 SGHTA, CDR2 FQGTGA. Between the trimmed V and J ends, which lost 7 bases and 8 bases, there was a span of 12 bases. The CDR3 nucleotides are TGTGCCAGCACCATACCGCCCCATGAGCAGTTCTTC. Its protein is CASTIPPHEQFF.

Many counts were recorded for this clonotype. This chain links TRBV10-3 with TRBJ2-1; TRBD2 aligns across 13 bases. The CDR3 runs 18 residues. Germline CDR1 is ENHRY and CDR2 is SYGVKD. The junction had 11 bases not matched to a gene; V was cut back by 2 bases and J by 7 bases. CDR3: CAISEPLPTSGRGNEQFF. The CDR3 DNA reads TGTGCCATCAGTGAGCCACTTCCTACTAGCGGGAGGGGTAATGAGCAGTTCTTC.

CDR3 DNA sequence: TGTGCCAGCAGTTACATGGGCGGGGCAAACACCGGGGAGCTGTTTTTT. The encoded protein is CASSYMGGANTGELFF. This rearrangement joins TRBV6-5 to TRBJ2-2; a weak D match, TRBD2 (6 bases). The germline V gene encodes CDR1 MNHEY and CDR2 SVGAGI. V lost 2 bases to trimming and J lost 2 bases, with 12 bases between them. This CDR3 is 16 amino acids long.

This clonotype was seen just once. The chain recombines TRBV5-4 with TRBJ2-2; 7 bases match TRBD1. V lost 0 bases to trimming and J lost 2 bases; unmatched junction nucleotides: 7. CDR1 and CDR2 (germline): SGHNT, YYREEE (reference sequence). The CDR3 loop spans 17 amino acids. This chain's CDR3 is CASSLVLGTANTGELFF. In nucleotides, the CDR3 is TGTGCCAGCAGCTTGGTTCTCGGGACAGCCAACACCGGGGAGCTGTTTTTT.

The chain is built from TRBV28 and TRBJ2-2; TRBD1 aligns across 9 bases. V was pared by 3 bases and J by 5 bases, with 4 bases of the junction left unmatched. CDR1 and CDR2 (germline): MDHEN, SYDVKM. CDR3 length: 15 amino acids. The CDR3 sequence is CASSLPTGGTGELFF. CDR3 in DNA: TGTGCCAGCAGTTTGCCGACAGGGGGGACCGGGGAGCTGTTTTTT.

This clonotype was found a few times. The chain carries TRBV7-2 and TRBJ2-1; D uncertain. Germline CDR1 and CDR2: SGHTA and FQGNSA. V shed 1 base and J shed 0 bases, with 10 bases lying between them. The CDR3 covers 16 residues. As DNA, the CDR3 is TGTGCCAGCAGCTTAGGTAATACCCACTCCTACAATGAGCAGTTCTTC. This translates into CASSLGNTHSYNEQFF.

This clonotype was counted only a few times. The V and J genes are TRBV12-3 or TRBV12-4 and TRBJ1-6; TRBD1 matches 9 bases. V shed 7 bases and J 9 bases; nucleotides not matched to a gene: 7. This CDR3 is built from 14 residues. In DNA form, the CDR3 reads TGTGCCAGCATTCGGACAGGGGAAAGTTCACCCCTCCACTTT. Amino acid sequence: CASIRTGESSPLHF.

This clonotype was counted between two and nine times. V is TRBV9 and J is TRBJ1-4; D is ambiguous. Trimming stripped 3 bases from V and 0 bases from J, with 9 bases between. The CDR3 length is 15 residues. The V gene's germline CDR1 is SGDLS and CDR2 YYNGEE. The CDR3 sequence: CASSASAATNEKLFF. CDR3 DNA sequence: TGTGCCAGCAGCGCTAGCGCGGCAACTAATGAAAAACTGTTTTTT. Together with reference TRBV9 and TRBJ1-4, the CDR3 gives the full variable domain: DSGVTQTPKHLITATGQRVTLRCSPRSGDLSVYWYQQSLDQGLQFLIQYYNGEERAKGNILERFSAQQFPDLHSELNLSSLELGDSALYFCASSASAATNEKLFFGSGTQLSVL.

The chain combines TRBV5-4 with TRBJ1-2; D is possibly TRBD1 (6 bases). The germline V gene encodes CDR1 SGHNT and CDR2 YYREEE (reference sequence). The V end was cut by 4 bases, the J end by 4 bases, with 20 bases between. This CDR3 region has 16 residues. DNA of the CDR3: TGTGCCAGCAGCACACAACACACAGGGCTGGCCTATGGCTACACCTTC. It specifies CASSTQHTGLAYGYTF.

This clonotype was seen a few times. The rearrangement uses TRBV3-1 and TRBJ2-4; 11 bases line up with TRBD2. CDR1 is LGHDT, CDR2 YNNKEL, per germline (reference sequence). After removal of 3 bases from V and 0 bases from J, the junction contained 7 bases not matched to a gene. CDR3 size: 18 residues. In DNA, the CDR3 is TGTGCCAGCAGCCAGCCCGGGACTAGCGGACTAGCCAAAAACATTCAGTACTTC. Its protein is CASSQPGTSGLAKNIQYF.

This chain connects TRBV29-1 to TRBJ1-5, with D tentatively TRBD1 (6 bases). This CDR3 is built from 15 residues. Deletions cut 6 bases from V and 4 bases from J, with 19 bases between. Germline CDR1 is SQVTM and CDR2 is ANQGSEA. The CDR3 DNA follows: TGCAGCGTCGCGGTGACAGGCCCAGGAAATCAGCCCCAGCATTTT. It specifies CSVAVTGPGNQPQHF.

This chain connects TRBV4-2 to TRBJ1-6; TRBD1 is a possible D gene (5 bases). Looked up from germline, CDR1 is LGHNA and CDR2 is YNFKEQ. V was shortened by 0 bases and J by 18 bases, with 15 bases between the two germline ends. The CDR3 loop spans 13 amino acids. CDR3 residues: CASSQEAGPPPHF. The DNA of the CDR3 is TGTGCCAGCAGCCAAGAGGCGGGACCGCCGCCCCACTTT.